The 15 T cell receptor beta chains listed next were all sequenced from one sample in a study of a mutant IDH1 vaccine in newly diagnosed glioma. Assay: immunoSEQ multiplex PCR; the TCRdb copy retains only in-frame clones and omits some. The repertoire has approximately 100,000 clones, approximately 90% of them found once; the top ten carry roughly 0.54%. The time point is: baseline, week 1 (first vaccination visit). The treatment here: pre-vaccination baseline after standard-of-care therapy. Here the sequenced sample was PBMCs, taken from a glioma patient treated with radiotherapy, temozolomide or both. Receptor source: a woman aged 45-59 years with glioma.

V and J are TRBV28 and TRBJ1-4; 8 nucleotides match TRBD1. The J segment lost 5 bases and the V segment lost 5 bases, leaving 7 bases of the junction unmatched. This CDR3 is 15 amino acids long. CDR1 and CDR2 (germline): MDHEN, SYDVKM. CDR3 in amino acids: CASSEDRGGNEKLFF. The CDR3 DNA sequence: TGTGCCAGCAGTGAAGACAGGGGCGGGAATGAAAAACTGTTTTTT.

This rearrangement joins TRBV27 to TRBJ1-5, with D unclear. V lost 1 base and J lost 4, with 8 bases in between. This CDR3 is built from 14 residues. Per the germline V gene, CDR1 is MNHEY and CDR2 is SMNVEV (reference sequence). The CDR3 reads CASSLFTGNQPQHF. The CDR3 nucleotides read TGTGCCAGCAGTTTATTCACGGGGAATCAGCCCCAGCATTTT.

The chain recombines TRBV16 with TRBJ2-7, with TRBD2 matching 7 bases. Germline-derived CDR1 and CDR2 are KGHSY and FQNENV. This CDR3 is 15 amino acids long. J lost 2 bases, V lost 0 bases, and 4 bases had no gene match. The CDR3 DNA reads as TGTGCCAGCAGCCAATCCGGGGGACTACCCTACGAGCAGTACTTC. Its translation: CASSQSGGLPYEQYF.

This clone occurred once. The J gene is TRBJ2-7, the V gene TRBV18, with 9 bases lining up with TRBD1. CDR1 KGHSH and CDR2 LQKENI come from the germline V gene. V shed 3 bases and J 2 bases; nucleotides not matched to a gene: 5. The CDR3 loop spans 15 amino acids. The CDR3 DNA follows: TGTGCCAGCTCACCGGGGACAGGGTCAACCTACGAGCAGTACTTC. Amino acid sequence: CASSPGTGSTYEQYF.

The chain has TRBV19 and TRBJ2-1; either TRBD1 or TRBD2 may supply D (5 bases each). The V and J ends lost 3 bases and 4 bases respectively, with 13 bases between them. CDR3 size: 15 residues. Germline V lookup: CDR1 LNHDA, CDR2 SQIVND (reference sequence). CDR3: CASSIGTPHYNEQFF. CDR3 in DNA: TGTGCCAGTAGTATCGGGACCCCGCATTACAATGAGCAGTTCTTC.

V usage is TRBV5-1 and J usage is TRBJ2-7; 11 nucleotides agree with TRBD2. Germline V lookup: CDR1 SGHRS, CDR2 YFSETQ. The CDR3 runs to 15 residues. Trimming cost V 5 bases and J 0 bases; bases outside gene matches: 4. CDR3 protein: CASRRGLADSYEQYF. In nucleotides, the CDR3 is TGCGCCAGCAGGAGGGGACTAGCGGACTCCTACGAGCAGTACTTC.

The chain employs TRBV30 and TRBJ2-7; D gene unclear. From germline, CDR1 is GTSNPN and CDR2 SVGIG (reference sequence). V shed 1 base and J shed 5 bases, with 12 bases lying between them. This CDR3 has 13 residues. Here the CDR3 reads CAWSETAPDEQYF. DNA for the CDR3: TGTGCCTGGAGTGAAACAGCCCCTGACGAGCAGTACTTC.

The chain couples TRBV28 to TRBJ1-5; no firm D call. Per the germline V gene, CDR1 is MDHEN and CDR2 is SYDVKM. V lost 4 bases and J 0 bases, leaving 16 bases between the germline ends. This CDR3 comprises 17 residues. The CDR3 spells CASSSNLGRGSNQPQHF. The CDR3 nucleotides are TGTGCCAGCAGTTCAAATTTGGGGAGAGGTAGCAATCAGCCCCAGCATTTT.

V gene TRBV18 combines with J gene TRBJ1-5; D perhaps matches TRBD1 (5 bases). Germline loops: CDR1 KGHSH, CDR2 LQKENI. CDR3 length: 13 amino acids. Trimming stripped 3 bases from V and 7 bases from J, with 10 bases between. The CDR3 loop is CASSPGAVQPQHF. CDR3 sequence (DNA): TGTGCCAGCTCACCCGGGGCGGTCCAGCCCCAGCATTTT.

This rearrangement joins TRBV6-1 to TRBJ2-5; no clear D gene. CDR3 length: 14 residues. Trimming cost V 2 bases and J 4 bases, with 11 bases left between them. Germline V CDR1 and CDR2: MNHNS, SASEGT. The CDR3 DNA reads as TGTGCCAGCAGTGAACTTGCCCCTCCAGAGACCCAGTACTTC. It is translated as CASSELAPPETQYF.

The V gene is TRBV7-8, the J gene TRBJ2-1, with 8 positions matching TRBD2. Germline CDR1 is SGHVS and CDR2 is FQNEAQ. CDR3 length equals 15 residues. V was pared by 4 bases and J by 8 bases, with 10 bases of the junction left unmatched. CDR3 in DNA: TGTGCCAGCAGCTCCGGGACTAGTACGGGCCATGAGCAGTTCTTC. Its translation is CASSSGTSTGHEQFF.

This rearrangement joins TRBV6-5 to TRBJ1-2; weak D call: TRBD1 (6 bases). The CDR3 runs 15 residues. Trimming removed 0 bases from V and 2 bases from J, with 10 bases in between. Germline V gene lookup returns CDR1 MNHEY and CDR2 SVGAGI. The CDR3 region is CASSYSWGANYGYTF. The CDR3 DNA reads TGTGCCAGCAGTTACTCATGGGGGGCGAACTATGGCTACACCTTC.

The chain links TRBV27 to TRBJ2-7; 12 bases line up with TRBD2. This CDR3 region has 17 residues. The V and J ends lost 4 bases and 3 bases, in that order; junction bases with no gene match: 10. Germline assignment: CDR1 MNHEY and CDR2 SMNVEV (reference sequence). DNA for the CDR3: TGTGCCAGCAGTTCCCGACTAGCGGGAGAGCGTTTCTACGAGCAGTACTTC. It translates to CASSSRLAGERFYEQYF.

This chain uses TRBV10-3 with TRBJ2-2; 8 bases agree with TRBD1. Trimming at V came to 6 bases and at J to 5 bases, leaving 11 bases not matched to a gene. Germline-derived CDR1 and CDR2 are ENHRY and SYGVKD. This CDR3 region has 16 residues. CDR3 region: CAIRDADRGRTGELFF. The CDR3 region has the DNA TGTGCCATCAGAGACGCCGACAGGGGTCGAACCGGGGAGCTGTTTTTT.

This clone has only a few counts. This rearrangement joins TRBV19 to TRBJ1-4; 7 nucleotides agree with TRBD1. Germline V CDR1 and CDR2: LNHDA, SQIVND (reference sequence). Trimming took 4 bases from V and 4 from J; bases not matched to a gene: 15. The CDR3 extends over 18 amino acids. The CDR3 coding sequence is TGTGCCAGTAGTACCTACGGGACAGCCACTTTTGGTAATGAAAAACTGTTTTTT. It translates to CASSTYGTATFGNEKLFF.